The sequence of this T cell receptor beta chain was determined in a study of vaccination and CD4 T cells after COVID-19. The CDR3 spans 16 residues. Germline V gene lookup returns CDR1 DFQATT and CDR2 SNEGSKA (reference sequence). V shed 3 bases, J shed 2 bases, and the junction held 11 bases outside the gene matches. Treatment in this sample: roughly nine-day PBMC culture with coronavirus spike peptide pools or control peptides (ViraFEST assay). With the Oncomine TCR Beta short-read assay, DNA from cultured CD4+ T cells was sequenced. TCRdb passed the PCR reads through MiXCR, listing each CDR3 protein once. The repertoire holds around 19,000 distinct CDR3 sequences, with 45% to 60% as singletons. This clonotype was found a few times. What it binds is not known.

The V and J genes are TRBV20-1 and TRBJ2-3, with 7 bases aligning to TRBD2. This clonotype was obtained from a human donor who had recovered from COVID-19. The sample consisted of CD4+ T cells from blood, cultured in vitro. The CDR3 loop reads CSASPRETAYTDTQYF. CDR3 DNA: TGCAGTGCTAGCCCGCGGGAGACCGCCTACACAGATACGCAGTATTTT.